The T cell receptor (beta chain) described here comes from a study of shared clonotypes between healthy human individuals. Whole-study findings and limits: Clonotype sharing among donors was expected to depend on sequencing depth.

CDR1 is LNHDA, CDR2 SQIVND, per germline (reference sequence). CDR3 length: 15 residues. V was pared by 3 bases and J by 0 bases, with 12 bases between. At a deep level, the assay was run. Original data processing: Quality scores were absent from the junction-only immunoSEQ sequences, so filtering differed. Sequencing was performed with immunoSEQ multiplex PCR; in TCRdb, only in-frame clones are kept and a portion is missing. V and J calls plus clone size are reproduced from that table; the DNA served to infer D and trimming. This sample yields 750,000 to 1,000,000 clones, of which about 92% are seen a single time; approximately 25% belongs to the top ten. Concerning this clone itself: The antigen is undetermined.

Naive CD8 populations comprised CD45RO-negative cells positively selected for CCR7, excluding terminally differentiated effector memory CD45RA+ cells. The sample comprised naive CD8+ T cells sorted from blood. The genes are TRBV19 and TRBJ2-7, with D perhaps being TRBD1 or TRBD2 (5 bases each). This receptor was identified in a man under 40 in good health. The CDR3: CASSIWDGLSYEQYF. Written as DNA, the CDR3 is TGTGCCAGTAGTATTTGGGACGGACTCTCCTACGAGCAGTACTTC.